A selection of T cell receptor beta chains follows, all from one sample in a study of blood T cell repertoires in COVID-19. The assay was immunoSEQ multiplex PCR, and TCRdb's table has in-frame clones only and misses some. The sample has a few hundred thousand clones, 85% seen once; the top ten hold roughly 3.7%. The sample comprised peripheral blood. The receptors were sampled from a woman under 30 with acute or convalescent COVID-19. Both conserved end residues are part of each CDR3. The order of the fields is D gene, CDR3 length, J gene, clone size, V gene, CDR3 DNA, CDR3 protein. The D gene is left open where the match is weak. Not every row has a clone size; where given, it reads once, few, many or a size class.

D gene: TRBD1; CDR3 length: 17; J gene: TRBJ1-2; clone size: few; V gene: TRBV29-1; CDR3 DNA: TGCAGCGTTGAATCTCCGGGGACAGGGGGAGCTAACTATGGCTACACCTTC; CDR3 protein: CSVESPGTGGANYGYTF
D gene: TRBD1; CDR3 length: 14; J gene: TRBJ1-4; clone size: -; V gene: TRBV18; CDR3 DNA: TGTGCCAGCTCATCGGGACAGGGAAATGAAAAACTGTTTTTT; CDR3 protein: CASSSGQGNEKLFF
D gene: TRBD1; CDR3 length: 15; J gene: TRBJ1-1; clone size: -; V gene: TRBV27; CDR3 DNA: TGTGCCAGCAGTCTAGGAACGACAGGGGGCACTGAAGCTTTCTTT; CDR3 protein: CASSLGTTGGTEAFF
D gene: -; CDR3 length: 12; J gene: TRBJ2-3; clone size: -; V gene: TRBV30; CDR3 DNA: TGTGCCTGGACAGGGGTCACAGATACGCAGTATTTT; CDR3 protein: CAWTGVTDTQYF
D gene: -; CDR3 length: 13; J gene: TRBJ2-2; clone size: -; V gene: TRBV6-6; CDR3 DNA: TGTGCCAGCAGCTATACAGGGACCGGGGAGCTGTTTTTT; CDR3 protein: CASSYTGTGELFF
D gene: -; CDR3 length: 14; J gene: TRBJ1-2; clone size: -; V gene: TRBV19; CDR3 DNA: TGTGCCAGTAGTAGATTCGACGGGGGCTATGGCTACACCTTC; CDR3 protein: CASSRFDGGYGYTF
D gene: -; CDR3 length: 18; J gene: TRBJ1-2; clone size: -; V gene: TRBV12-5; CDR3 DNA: TGTGCTAGTGCTTGGGTCGTCGGAGATCGGGGAGGCGACTATGGCTACACCTTC; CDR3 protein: CASAWVVGDRGGDYGYTF
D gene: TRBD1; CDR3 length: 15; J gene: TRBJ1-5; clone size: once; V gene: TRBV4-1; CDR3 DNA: TGCGCCAGCAGCCCCGACAGGGGGAAGAATCAGCCCCAGCATTTT; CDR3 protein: CASSPDRGKNQPQHF
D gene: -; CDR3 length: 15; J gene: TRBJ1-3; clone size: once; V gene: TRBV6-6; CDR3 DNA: TGTGCCAGCAGCGCAGGACAGCTCACTGGAAACACCATATATTTT; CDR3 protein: CASSAGQLTGNTIYF
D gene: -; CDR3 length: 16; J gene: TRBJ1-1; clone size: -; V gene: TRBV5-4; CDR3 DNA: TGTGCCAGCAGCTTGGGATCTGGGGGAGGAATGGGTGAAGCTTTCTTT; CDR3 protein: CASSLGSGGGMGEAFF
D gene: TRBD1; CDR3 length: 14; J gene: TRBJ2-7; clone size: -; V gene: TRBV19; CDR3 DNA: TGTGCCAGTAGTAAGGACAGGGGGTCCTACGAGCAGTACTTC; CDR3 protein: CASSKDRGSYEQYF
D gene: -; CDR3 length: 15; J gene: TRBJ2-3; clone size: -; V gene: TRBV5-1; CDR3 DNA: TGCGCCAGCAGCCCTGGAGGGGGCACCACAGATACGCAGTATTTT; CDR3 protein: CASSPGGGTTDTQYF
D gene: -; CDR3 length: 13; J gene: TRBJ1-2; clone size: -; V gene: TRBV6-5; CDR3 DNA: TGTGCCAGCAGTCGCGGGATCCAAGGAGGCTACACCTTC; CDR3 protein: CASSRGIQGGYTF
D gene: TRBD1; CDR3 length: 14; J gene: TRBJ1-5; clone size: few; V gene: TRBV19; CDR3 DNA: TGTGCCAGTGAGGCACAGGGGTGGAATCAGCCCCAGCATTTT; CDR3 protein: CASEAQGWNQPQHF
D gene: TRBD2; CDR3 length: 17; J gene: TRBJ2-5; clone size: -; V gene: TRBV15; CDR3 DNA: TGTGCCACCATTAACAGGCGGGGGTCCCGATACCAAGAGACCCAGTACTTC; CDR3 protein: CATINRRGSRYQETQYF
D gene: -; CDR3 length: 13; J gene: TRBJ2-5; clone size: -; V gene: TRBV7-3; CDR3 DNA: TGTGCCAGCAGCTCGTTGAGGGGGGAGACCCAGTACTTC; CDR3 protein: CASSSLRGETQYF
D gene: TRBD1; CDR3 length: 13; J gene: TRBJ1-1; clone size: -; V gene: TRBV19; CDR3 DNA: TGTGCCAGCTCCACAGGGGGGGAGACTGAAGCTTTCTTT; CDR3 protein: CASSTGGETEAFF
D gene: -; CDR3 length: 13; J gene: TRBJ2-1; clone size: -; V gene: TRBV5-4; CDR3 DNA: TGTGCCAGCAGCGAACAGCCCTACAATGAGCAGTTCTTC; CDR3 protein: CASSEQPYNEQFF
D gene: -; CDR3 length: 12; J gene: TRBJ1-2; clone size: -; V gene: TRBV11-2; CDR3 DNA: TGTGCCAGCAGCCTCGGGGGGAGCGGCTACACCTTC; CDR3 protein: CASSLGGSGYTF
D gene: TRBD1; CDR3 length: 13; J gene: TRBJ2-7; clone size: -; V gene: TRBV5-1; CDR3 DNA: TGCGCCAGCAGCTTCGAGACAGGGTTCGAGCAGTACTTC; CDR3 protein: CASSFETGFEQYF
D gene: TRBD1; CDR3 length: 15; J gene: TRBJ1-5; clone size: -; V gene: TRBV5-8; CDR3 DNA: TGTGCCAGCAGCTTGGAGGGACAGGGGTGGCAGCCCCAGCATTTT; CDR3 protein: CASSLEGQGWQPQHF
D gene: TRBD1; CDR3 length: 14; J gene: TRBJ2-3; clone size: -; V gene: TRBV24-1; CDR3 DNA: TGTGCCACCAGGGGGACAGGATCCACAGATACGCAGTATTTT; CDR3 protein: CATRGTGSTDTQYF
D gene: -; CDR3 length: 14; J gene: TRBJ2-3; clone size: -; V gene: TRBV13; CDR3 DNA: TGTGCCAGCAGCTTAGCGGGAAGACCAGATACGCAGTATTTT; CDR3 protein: CASSLAGRPDTQYF
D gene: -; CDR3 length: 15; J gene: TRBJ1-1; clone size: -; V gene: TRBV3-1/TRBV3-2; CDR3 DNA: TGTGCCAGCAGCGGATTAGCGGGTATGAACACTGAAGCTTTCTTT; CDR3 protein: CASSGLAGMNTEAFF
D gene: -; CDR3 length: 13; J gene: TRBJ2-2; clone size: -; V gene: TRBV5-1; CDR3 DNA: TGCGCCAGCAGCGGGAGGAACACCGGGGAGCTGTTTTTT; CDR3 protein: CASSGRNTGELFF
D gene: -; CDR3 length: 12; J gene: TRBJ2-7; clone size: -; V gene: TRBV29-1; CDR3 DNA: TGCAGCGTTGTACAGGGAGACTACGAGCAGTACTTC; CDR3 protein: CSVVQGDYEQYF
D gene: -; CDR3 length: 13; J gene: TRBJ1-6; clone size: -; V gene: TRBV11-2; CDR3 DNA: TGTGCCAGCAGCTTAGCCCAGAATTCACCCCTCCACTTT; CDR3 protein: CASSLAQNSPLHF
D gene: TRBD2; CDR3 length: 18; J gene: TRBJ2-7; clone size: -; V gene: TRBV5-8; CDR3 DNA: TGTGCCAGCAGCTTGGGACTAGCGGGAGGGCCCCCCTCCTACGAGCAGTACTTC; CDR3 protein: CASSLGLAGGPPSYEQYF
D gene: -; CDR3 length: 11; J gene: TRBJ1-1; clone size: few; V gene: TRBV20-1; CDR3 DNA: TGCAGTGCTAGAGCCGGGACAAAAGCTTTCTTT; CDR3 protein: CSARAGTKAFF
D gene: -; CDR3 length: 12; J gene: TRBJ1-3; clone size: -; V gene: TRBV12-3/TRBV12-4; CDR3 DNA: TGTGCCAGCACCCTCTCTGGAAACACCATATATTTT; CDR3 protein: CASTLSGNTIYF
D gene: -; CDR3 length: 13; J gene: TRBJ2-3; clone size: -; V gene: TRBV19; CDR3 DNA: TGTGCCAGTCATATCCGGGGCACAGATACGCAGTATTTT; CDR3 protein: CASHIRGTDTQYF
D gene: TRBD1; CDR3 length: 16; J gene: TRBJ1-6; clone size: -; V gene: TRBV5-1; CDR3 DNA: TGCGCCAGCAGCGTAACTCCAGGGGGCGATAATTCACCCCTCCACTTT; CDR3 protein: CASSVTPGGDNSPLHF
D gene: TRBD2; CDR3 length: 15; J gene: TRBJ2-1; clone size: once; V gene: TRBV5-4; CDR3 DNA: TGTGCCAGCAGCGGGACTAGCGGGAGCTACAATGAGCAGTTCTTC; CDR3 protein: CASSGTSGSYNEQFF
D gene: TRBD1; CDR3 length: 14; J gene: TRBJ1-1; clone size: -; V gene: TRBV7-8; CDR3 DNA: TGTGCCAGCAGCTTAGTAGGGGGCAATCCTGAAGCTTTCTTT; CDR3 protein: CASSLVGGNPEAFF
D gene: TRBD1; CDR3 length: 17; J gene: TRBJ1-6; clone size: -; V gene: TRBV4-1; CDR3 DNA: TGCGCCAGCAGCCAAGAGACTCTACAGGGGGACCGTTCACCCCTCCACTTT; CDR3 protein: CASSQETLQGDRSPLHF
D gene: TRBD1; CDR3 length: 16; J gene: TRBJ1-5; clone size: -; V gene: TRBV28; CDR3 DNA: TGTGCCAGCAGTTTCTTCCAGGGACAGAAATTACAGCCCCAGCATTTT; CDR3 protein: CASSFFQGQKLQPQHF
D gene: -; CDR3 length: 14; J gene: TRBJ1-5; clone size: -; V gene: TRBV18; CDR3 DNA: TGTGCCAGCTCACCTTACAGGCTCAATCAGCCCCAGCATTTT; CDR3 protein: CASSPYRLNQPQHF
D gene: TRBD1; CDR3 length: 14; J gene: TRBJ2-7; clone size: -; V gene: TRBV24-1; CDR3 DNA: TGTGCCACCAGTGACAGGGGGAGCTCCTACGAGCAGTACTTC; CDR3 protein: CATSDRGSSYEQYF
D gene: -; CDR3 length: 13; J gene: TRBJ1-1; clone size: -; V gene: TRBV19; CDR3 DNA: TGTGCCAGTAGTATCACTTACAGCACTGAAGCTTTCTTT; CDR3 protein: CASSITYSTEAFF